Presented here are 17 T cell receptor beta chains from one specimen sequenced in a study of T cells in Graves' hyperthyroidism and ophthalmopathy. RNA transcripts served as the template for amplifying TCR beta CDR3 regions. HTBI primers were used for first-round RT-PCR of the TCR CDR3. Each CDR3 protein gets one entry after TCRdb re-called the multiplex PCR reads with MiXCR. The sample has approximately 400,000 distinct CDR3 sequences; about 16% are singletons. Sequenced material: blood. These TCRs come from a woman under 40 with Graves' hyperthyroidism.

The rearrangement uses TRBV20-1 and TRBJ1-2, with D possibly being TRBD1 (6 bases). Germline V gives CDR1 DFQATT, CDR2 SNEGSKA (reference sequence). The germline V and J ends were trimmed by 3 bases and 0 bases, with 14 bases remaining between them. CDR3 length: 15 residues. In nucleotides, the CDR3 is TGCAGTGCTAGGCCAGCACAGGGATCTAACTATGGCTACACCTTC. This encodes CSARPAQGSNYGYTF.

In its sample, this clonotype was seen many times. This sequence joins TRBV28 and TRBJ1-6; D unresolved. The CDR3 has 14 amino acids. Trimming took off 1 base at V and 7 bases at J, with 8 bases between the two ends. In germline, CDR1 is MDHEN, CDR2 SYDVKM. CDR3 sequence reads: CASSLFRSNSPLHF. DNA for the CDR3: TGTGCCAGCAGTTTATTCCGCAGCAATTCACCCCTCCACTTT.

The chain links TRBV6-1 to TRBJ2-2; TRBD1 is a possible D gene (5 bases). The CDR3 covers 15 residues. Between the trimmed V and J ends, which lost 6 bases and 4 bases, there was a span of 15 bases. Germline loops: CDR1 MNHNS, CDR2 SASEGT. This CDR3 is CASRATQGSTGELFF. As DNA, the CDR3 is TGTGCCAGCAGAGCAACGCAGGGAAGCACCGGGGAGCTGTTTTTT.

This clonotype was seen at least ten times. Here the CDR3 DNA reads TGTGCCAGCAGTTCCGGACCGGAGGGGCAGTACTTC. Protein product: CASSSGPEGQYF. The V gene is TRBV28, the J gene TRBJ2-7, with D perhaps TRBD2 (6 bases). The CDR3 is 12 residues long. Trimming pared 4 bases from V and 9 bases from J, leaving 13 bases between. The germline CDR1 and CDR2 sequences are MDHEN and SYDVKM.

This rearrangement joins TRBV5-5 to TRBJ2-7; 9 bases map to TRBD2. Trimming took 9 bases from V and 2 from J; bases not matched to a gene: 12. The germline V gene has CDR1 SGHKS and CDR2 YYEKEE (reference sequence). The CDR3 is 15 amino acids. The CDR3 loop reads CANLALAGLPYEQYF. In nucleotides, the CDR3 is TGTGCCAACCTCGCACTAGCGGGCCTACCCTACGAGCAGTACTTC.

Many counts were recorded for this clonotype. V usage is TRBV3-1 and J usage is TRBJ1-1, with 11 bases identical to TRBD1. Germline assignment: CDR1 LGHDT and CDR2 YNNKEL (reference sequence). The junction had 9 bases not matched to a gene; V was cut back by 1 base and J by 5 bases. This CDR3 is built from 17 residues. DNA for the CDR3: TGTGCCAGCAGCCAAGGTTTCAGGACAGGGGGCCGTACTGAAGCTTTCTTT. This encodes CASSQGFRTGGRTEAFF. Full variable domain (rest looked up from reference TRBV3-1 and TRBJ1-1): DTAVSQTPKYLVTQMGNDKSIKCEQNLGHDTMYWYKQDSKKFLKIMFSYNNKELIINETVPNRFSPKSPDKAHLNLHINSLELGDSAVYFCASSQGFRTGGRTEAFFGQGTRLTVV.

This clonotype appeared a few times. The V and J genes are TRBV20-1 and TRBJ1-6; unclear D gene. Germline loops: CDR1 DFQATT, CDR2 SNEGSKA (reference sequence). V lost 5 bases and J lost 4, with 21 bases in between. CDR3 size: 17 residues. The CDR3 spells CSAPPIEPTLYNSPLHF. CDR3 in DNA: TGCAGTGCTCCCCCTATAGAACCGACCCTTTATAATTCACCCCTCCACTTT.

This chain connects TRBV19 to TRBJ1-6; 7 nucleotides match TRBD1. This CDR3 region has 14 residues. The V segment lost 7 bases and the J segment 7 bases; nucleotides outside the gene matches: 7. Germline CDR1 and CDR2: LNHDA and SQIVND (reference sequence). CDR3 sequence (DNA): TGTGCCAGTAAGGAGGGGACAGCAAATTCACCCCTCCACTTT. Protein: CASKEGTANSPLHF.

This clonotype was recorded at least ten times. The V and J genes are TRBV7-2 and TRBJ2-1; 13 nucleotides line up with TRBD2. CDR1 SGHTA and CDR2 FQGNSA come from the germline V gene. V lost 5 bases, J lost 6 bases, and 7 bases stayed unmatched. This CDR3 is 16 amino acids long. CDR3 loop: CASSPSGLAGVNEQFF. The CDR3, as DNA: TGTGCCAGCAGCCCGTCAGGACTAGCGGGAGTCAATGAGCAGTTCTTC. Based on the CDR3 plus reference TRBV7-2 and TRBJ2-1, the full variable domain is GAGVSQSPSNKVTEKGKDVELRCDPISGHTALYWYRQSLGQGLEFLIYFQGNSAPDKSGLPSDRFSAERTGGSVSTLTIQRTQQEDSAVYLCASSPSGLAGVNEQFFGPGTRLTVL.

This chain links TRBV19 with TRBJ1-5; D not certain. CDR1 LNHDA and CDR2 SQIVND come from the germline V gene (reference sequence). The CDR3 sequence is 15 residues long. Trimming removed 8 bases from V and 0 bases from J, with 14 bases in between. The CDR3 bases are TGTGCCAGTGGTCTCGGTAGACATAGCAATCAGCCCCAGCATTTT. Translation: CASGLGRHSNQPQHF.

This clonotype appeared many times. The J gene is TRBJ1-1, the V gene TRBV7-2, with a tentative D call TRBD1 (5 bases). The V end lost 5 bases, the J end lost 0 bases, and 16 bases lay between the germline ends. The CDR3 extends over 16 amino acids. Per germline, CDR1 SGHTA and CDR2 FQGNSA. CDR3 DNA: TGTGCCAGCAGCCACCACCAGGGCAGAGTGAACACTGAAGCTTTCTTT. Its translation is CASSHHQGRVNTEAFF.

The gene calls are TRBV7-3 and TRBJ1-1; D uncertain. This CDR3 comprises 17 residues. Germline lookup yields CDR1 SGHTA and CDR2 FQGTGA. V was trimmed by 5 bases and J by 3 bases, leaving 22 bases between them. CDR3 sequence (DNA): TGTGCCAGCAGCAAGGGTGGGGTTGGCACCGGGGACACTGAAGCTTTCTTT. This encodes CASSKGGVGTGDTEAFF.

This clonotype showed up just a few times. V usage is TRBV20-1 and J usage is TRBJ1-5, with 12 bases that match TRBD1. This CDR3 has 18 residues. V shed 2 bases and J 6 bases; nucleotides not matched to a gene: 14. The V gene's germline CDR1 is DFQATT and CDR2 SNEGSKA (reference sequence). This chain's CDR3 is CSARPPAGTGGRGQPQHF. DNA for the CDR3: TGCAGTGCTAGACCCCCGGCGGGGACAGGGGGCCGAGGTCAGCCCCAGCATTTT.

This clonotype was detected many times. This chain connects TRBV7-9 to TRBJ2-7, with 8 bases aligning to TRBD1. From germline, CDR1 is SEHNR and CDR2 FQNEAQ (reference sequence). Unmatched junction bases numbered 7, after V lost 5 bases and J lost 4 bases. The CDR3 loop spans 14 amino acids. This CDR3 is CASSPDRGWYEQYF. CDR3 bases: TGTGCCAGCAGCCCCGACAGGGGTTGGTACGAGCAGTACTTC.

This clonotype was recorded many times. This rearrangement joins TRBV20-1 to TRBJ1-1; D is uncertain. In germline, CDR1 is DFQATT, CDR2 SNEGSKA (reference sequence). V gave up 3 bases and J gave up 0 bases, with 14 bases separating them. CDR3 length equals 15 residues. The chain's CDR3 is CSASSSSGMNTEAFF. DNA of the CDR3: TGCAGTGCTAGCTCGTCATCTGGGATGAACACTGAAGCTTTCTTT.

The table lists this clonotype with many counts. This chain uses TRBV7-2 with TRBJ2-1, with 10 bases that match TRBD2. The CDR3 is made up of 16 amino acids. Germline CDR1 is SGHTA and CDR2 is FQGNSA. J lost 7 bases, V lost 2 bases, and 8 bases had no gene match. CDR3 loop: CASSLQVAGGVNEQFF. The CDR3 DNA reads as TGTGCCAGCAGCTTACAAGTAGCGGGAGGAGTAAATGAGCAGTTCTTC.

This clonotype occurred many times. The chain is built from TRBV28 and TRBJ2-7; 8 bases map to TRBD2. Trimming took 4 bases from V and 1 from J; bases not matched to a gene: 6. The germline gives CDR1 MDHEN, CDR2 SYDVKM. The CDR3 runs 15 residues. The CDR3 nucleotides are TGTGCCAGCAGTTCCCCGGGAGGGCCTTCCTACGAGCAGTACTTC. It encodes CASSSPGGPSYEQYF.